This T cell receptor (beta chain) was profiled in a study of PD-1 blockade in mismatch repair-deficient tumors. Study overall: Patients had 12 to 13 mismatch repair-deficient cancer types and were previously treated and progressing. Study-wide points: Tumor-resident clones, often absent from pretreatment blood, expanded after pembrolizumab and then contracted.

The CDR3 is 17 amino acids. Germline CDR1 SGHAT, CDR2 FQNNGV. V trimming: 1 base; J trimming: 4 bases; junction bases outside the gene matches: 8. In the case of this clone: As yet, its antigen is unknown.

The repertoire was sequenced with immunoSEQ multiplex PCR; TCRdb's copy has only in-frame clones and lacks some. The sample has tens of thousands of clones, roughly 80% seen once. All patients were mismatch repair deficient, assessed by either PCR or immunohistochemistry. TCRs were sequenced from a few patients responding to pembrolizumab. The V gene is TRBV11-2, the J gene TRBJ2-2; TRBD1 matches at 8 bases. Material: peripheral blood, obtained 44 weeks after starting pembrolizumab. The sequence came from an adult with mismatch repair-deficient cancer. The CDR3 nucleotides read TGTGCCAGCAGCTTAGCTTATGGGCAGGGGGCCACCGGGGAGCTGTTTTTT. As protein: CASSLAYGQGATGELFF.